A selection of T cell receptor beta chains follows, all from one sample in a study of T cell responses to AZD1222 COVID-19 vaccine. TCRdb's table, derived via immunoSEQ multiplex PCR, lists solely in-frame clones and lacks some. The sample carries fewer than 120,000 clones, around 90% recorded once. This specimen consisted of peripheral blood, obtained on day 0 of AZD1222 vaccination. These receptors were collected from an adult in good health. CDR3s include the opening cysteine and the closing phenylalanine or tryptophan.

CASSLRGPDTQYF,TRBV5-1
CASSQPPDYEQYF,TRBV5-1
CASSQQGPPLHF,TRBV7-9
CASSQDGGYF,TRBV14
CATSGNRGEGAFF,TRBV15
CASSLSQGDNSPLHF,TRBV19
CASSLGRRATNEKLFF,TRBV18
CASSPGLVGYEQYF,TRBV7-2
CASSRKGGTNEKLFF,TRBV3-1/TRBV3-2
CATSRDLGISSNQPQHF,TRBV15
CASSTIFFQGAEDTEAFF,TRBV19
CASSPEPGTGIFYGYTF,TRBV4-1
CASFPGQGYSPLHF,TRBV28
CASSFGGPTEAFF,TRBV27
CATSRGGTGINGYTF,TRBV15
CASSVNTGELFF,TRBV9
CAWRLAGTTKKLFF,TRBV30
CASSLTVNQPQHF,TRBV27
CASSVCPLHF,TRBV9
CASGVYEQYF,TRBV7-8
CATTLTLSGSNQPQHF,TRBV28
CASSSEYNEQFF,TRBV7-8
CASGLAGAYEQYF,TRBV2
CASSQDRSNEQFF,TRBV28
CASSDSQGQTQYF,TRBV5-4
CASSRGTGGETQYF,TRBV3-1/TRBV3-2
CASIGSNYGYTF,TRBV19
CASSNSLYYGYTF,TRBV12-3/TRBV12-4
CASSQGEQASGANVLTF,TRBV4-1
CASSGAPGGTEAFF,TRBV10-2
CASGPDSFIQPQHF,TRBV12-5
CASSLSGGRTEAFF,TRBV5-1
CASSQEGNQPQHF,TRBV3-1/TRBV3-2
CASSRNREDYGYTF,TRBV6-5
CASSYGQDNSPLHF,TRBV27
CASMTGGYTEAFF,TRBV5-1
CASSLGGRMSSYEQYF,TRBV11-2
CASKSGLYGYTF,TRBV2
CASKPGLAGSYNEQFF,TRBV7-9
CASSLELAASYEQYF,TRBV5-1
CASSSETDTQYF,TRBV7-9
CACPPGAGRYGYTF,TRBV30
CASSLLSPGTSGNTIYF,TRBV5-5
CASSPGQNSPLHF,TRBV7-9
CATISDEQFF,TRBV28